This passage covers 19 T cell receptor beta chains from one sample sequenced in a study of cytomegalovirus exposure and HLA in healthy donors (dated by TCRdb to 2016 to 2017). The receptor library was made with the immunoSEQ multiplex PCR assay. For the multiplex PCR, a mixture combining 60 forward primers for TCR Vbeta segments and 13 reverse primers for TCR Jbeta segments was used. The immuneACCESS repertoire file appears here via TCRdb, limited to in-frame rearrangements. These files lack a portion of the clones; in checked studies, under half of the deficit traces to unresolved V genes, and the cause of the others is not known. Within this sample are fewer than 200,000 clones, with more than 70% of them counted one time only. The top ten hold approximately 1.7% of the sample. Source material: PBMCs. The receptors come from a man in his forties in good health and CMV-seropositive.

The chain employs TRBV9 and TRBJ1-6; TRBD1 is a possible D gene (5 bases). The CDR3 has 15 amino acids. CDR1 and CDR2 from the germline V gene are SGDLS and YYNGEE. The V and J ends lost 0 bases and 10 bases respectively, with 14 bases between them. The CDR3 bases are TGTGCCAGCAGCGTAGCTACGGGGGTTAGCTCACCCCTCCACTTT. This encodes CASSVATGVSSPLHF.

V is TRBV29-1 and J is TRBJ2-5; tentative D call: TRBD2 (5 bases). The length of the CDR3 is 13 residues. The germline CDR1 and CDR2 sequences are SQVTM and ANQGSEA. V was pared by 1 base and J by 4 bases, with 10 bases between. The DNA for the CDR3 is TGCAGCGTTGAAGGTGGGAGAAGAGAGACCCAGTACTTC. Translating it yields CSVEGGRRETQYF.

This chain uses TRBV4-3 with TRBJ1-2; 7 bases map to TRBD1. CDR1 LGHNA and CDR2 YSLEER come from the germline V gene. The CDR3 has 15 residues. J was trimmed by 7 bases and V by 3 bases; bases with no gene match: 11. This CDR3 reads CASSHDSGTVSGYTF. CDR3 nucleotide sequence: TGCGCCAGCAGCCACGATTCCGGGACAGTTTCTGGCTACACCTTC.

The chain carries TRBV6-6 and TRBJ1-3, with D possibly TRBD1 on 6 matching bases. The V end lost 5 bases, the J end lost 8 bases, and 13 bases lay between the germline ends. The germline V gene encodes CDR1 MNHNY and CDR2 SVGAGI (reference sequence). The CDR3 spans 13 residues. CDR3 protein: CASSQQGWDTIYF. DNA for the CDR3: TGTGCCAGCAGTCAACAGGGTTGGGACACCATATATTTT.

The rearrangement joins TRBV10-3 to TRBJ1-2; D is unresolved. Per the germline V gene, CDR1 is ENHRY and CDR2 is SYGVKD. The CDR3 is 15 residues long. V lost 0 bases to trimming and J lost 2 bases, with 10 bases between them. CDR3 bases: TGTGCCATCAGTGAGTCAATCAGTACGAACTATGGCTACACCTTC. Protein sequence: CAISESISTNYGYTF.

The DNA for the CDR3 is TGCGCCAGCAGCTTGGACGGGACAGGGTCGACTGAAGCTTTCTTT. Encoded protein: CASSLDGTGSTEAFF. The chain recombines TRBV5-1 with TRBJ1-1; 9 bases are a match to TRBD1. Germline loops: CDR1 SGHRS, CDR2 YFSETQ. With V trimmed by 0 bases and J by 5 bases, 5 bases remained unmatched. The CDR3 is 15 amino acids. Using reference TRBV5-1 and TRBJ1-1 for the parts outside the CDR3, the full variable domain is KAGVTQTPRYLIKTRGQQVTLSCSPISGHRSVSWYQQTPGQGLQFLFEYFSETQRNKGNFPGRFSGRQFSNSRSEMNVSTLELGDSALYLCASSLDGTGSTEAFFGQGTRLTVV.

This rearrangement joins TRBV6-5 to TRBJ1-2; the D gene is possibly TRBD1 (6 bases). The V and J ends lost 4 bases and 8 bases respectively, with 14 bases between them. CDR1 MNHEY and CDR2 SVGAGI come from the germline V gene. This CDR3 has 13 residues. The CDR3 loop is CASSSLTGVGYTF. In nucleotides, the CDR3 is TGTGCCAGCAGTTCTTTGACAGGTGTCGGCTACACCTTC.

The chain uses TRBV4-1 and TRBJ1-4; unclear D gene. The CDR3 covers 15 residues. Looked up from germline, CDR1 is MGHRA and CDR2 is YSYEKL. V was clipped by 0 bases and J by 4 bases, with 9 bases between them. The CDR3 DNA reads TGCGCCAGCAGCCAAGAAGTACTCTTTAATGAAAAACTGTTTTTT. Protein: CASSQEVLFNEKLFF.

The chain recombines TRBV27 with TRBJ1-5; TRBD1 agrees at 8 bases. Unmatched junction bases numbered 4, after V lost 5 bases and J lost 4 bases. Per germline, CDR1 MNHEY and CDR2 SMNVEV (reference sequence). This CDR3 has 14 residues. In DNA form, the CDR3 reads TGTGCCAGCAGTGACAGGGGAGGTAATCAGCCCCAGCATTTT. It specifies CASSDRGGNQPQHF.

This sequence joins TRBV18 and TRBJ2-7, with TRBD1 as a possible D gene (5 bases). The CDR3 length is 15 residues. Per germline, CDR1 KGHSH and CDR2 LQKENI. With 3 bases removed from V and 0 bases from J, the gap between germline ends came to 12 bases. CDR3 DNA: TGTGCCAGCTCACCTGGGGCCCGGAGCTCCTACGAGCAGTACTTC. Encoded protein: CASSPGARSSYEQYF.

CDR3 protein: CASSHDRGHYGYTF. The CDR3 nucleotides read TGTGCCAGCAGCCACGACAGGGGGCACTATGGCTACACCTTC. This rearrangement joins TRBV14 to TRBJ1-2, with 10 bases aligning to TRBD1. Unmatched junction bases numbered 1, after V lost 3 bases and J lost 3 bases. Per germline, CDR1 SGHDN and CDR2 FVKESK. This CDR3 region has 14 residues.

V gene TRBV28 combines with J gene TRBJ2-7; 7 positions agree with TRBD2. This CDR3 has 18 amino acids. V gave up 3 bases and J gave up 3 bases; unmatched junction bases: 17. Germline V gene lookup returns CDR1 MDHEN and CDR2 SYDVKM. The CDR3 DNA reads as TGTGCCAGCAGTTTTCCACCTAGCGGAGCCCAGAGATACTACGAGCAGTACTTC. Translating it yields CASSFPPSGAQRYYEQYF. The full variable domain, its missing parts supplied by reference TRBV28 and TRBJ2-7, is DVKVTQSSRYLVKRTGEKVFLECVQDMDHENMFWYRQDPGLGLRLIYFSYDVKMKEKGDIPEGYSVSREKKERFSLILESASTNQTSMYLCASSFPPSGAQRYYEQYFGPGTRLTVT.

This sequence joins TRBV5-8 and TRBJ2-2; 8 nucleotides align to TRBD2. The CDR3 loop spans 18 amino acids. Germline V lookup: CDR1 SGHTS, CDR2 YDEGEE. After removal of 4 bases from V and 5 bases from J, the junction contained 16 bases not matched to a gene. The CDR3 coding sequence is TGTGCCAGCAGCAGACCCGTCAGCGGGAGATGGGCGACCGGGGAGCTGTTTTTT. It codes for CASSRPVSGRWATGELFF.

CDR3 amino acids: CASSQVVEQAGREQYF. For the CDR3, the DNA is TGCGCCAGCAGCCAAGTAGTCGAACAGGCCGGTCGTGAGCAGTACTTC. V and J are TRBV4-1 and TRBJ2-7; D is possibly TRBD1 (5 bases). Germline V CDR1 and CDR2: MGHRA, YSYEKL. V dropped 1 base and J dropped 7 bases, with 20 bases sitting between them. The CDR3 totals 16 residues.

With regard to this clone: The junction does not match germline at one end; this may be a read error. This chain uses TRBV2 with TRBJ2-1, with 9 bases matching TRBD2. This CDR3 contains 16 residues. From germline, CDR1 is SNHLY and CDR2 FYNNEI. CDR3 sequence (DNA): TGTGCCAGCAGGGAAGCGGGAGGACGCTCCTACAATGAGCAGTTCTTC. This encodes CASREAGGRSYNEQFF.

The genes are TRBV10-2 and TRBJ2-2, with D hard to call. Germline lookup yields CDR1 WSHSY and CDR2 SAAADI. This CDR3 has 11 amino acids. V lost 8 bases, J lost 7 bases, and 8 bases lay in between. This CDR3 reads CASRSVGELFF. The CDR3 DNA is TGCGCCAGCCGAAGCGTCGGGGAGCTGTTTTTT.

The chain links TRBV6-5 to TRBJ1-4; the D gene is possibly TRBD1 (6 bases). This CDR3 is 13 amino acids long. V was pared by 10 bases and J by 6 bases, with 15 bases between. Looked up from germline, CDR1 is MNHEY and CDR2 is SVGAGI. CDR3 nucleotides: TGTGCCACTGGGCAGGGGAATCATGAAAAACTGTTTTTT. Amino acid sequence: CATGQGNHEKLFF.

V gene TRBV9 combines with J gene TRBJ2-1; 13 positions agree with TRBD2. The length of the CDR3 is 17 residues. Germline-derived CDR1 and CDR2 are SGDLS and YYNGEE. Losses at the gene ends were 3 bases for V and 4 bases for J; bases not matched to a gene: 7. The CDR3: CASSAPTSGRRYNEQFF. The DNA of the CDR3 is TGTGCCAGCAGCGCCCCGACTAGCGGGAGGCGATACAATGAGCAGTTCTTC. Combining the CDR3 with reference TRBV9 and TRBJ2-1 gives the whole variable domain DSGVTQTPKHLITATGQRVTLRCSPRSGDLSVYWYQQSLDQGLQFLIQYYNGEERAKGNILERFSAQQFPDLHSELNLSSLELGDSALYFCASSAPTSGRRYNEQFFGPGTRLTVL.

There are a few counts of this clone. Here the CDR3 reads CASNGQVTGELFF. The CDR3 DNA is TGTGCCAGCAACGGACAGGTCACCGGGGAGCTGTTTTTT. The rearrangement links TRBV2 to TRBJ2-2, with 7 bases identical to TRBD1. V gave up 7 bases and J gave up 4 bases; unmatched junction bases: 3. The germline V gene encodes CDR1 SNHLY and CDR2 FYNNEI. The CDR3 is made up of 13 amino acids.